This T cell receptor beta chain was found in a study of cytotoxic CD8 clonotypes in ibrutinib-treated CLL. Across the whole study: Complete response was seen in 2 patients and partial in approximately 24; around twelve progressed and around 14 stayed remitted after a median roughly 65 months.

Depth targeted 1 in 200,000 to 1 in 1 million T cells, averaging approximately 9.3x coverage per clonotype. Generated by immunoSEQ multiplex PCR, the TCRdb table keeps only in-frame clones and is missing some. This sample has about 330,000 clones, with 67% found just once. In its sample, this clone was seen a few times. No antigen is known for it. V lost 4 bases and J 7 bases, leaving 11 bases between the germline ends. Per germline, CDR1 SNHLY and CDR2 FYNNEI. The CDR3 covers 14 residues. Genomic DNA in an amount of around 2.2 micrograms was extracted from cryopreserved PBMCs and used for the preparation of TCR beta libraries. Study-wide findings and caveats: Clonality was higher at ibrutinib response and returned toward baseline at progression.

J is TRBJ1-6 and V is TRBV2, with D tentatively TRBD1 (6 bases). The clonotype was recovered from a human donor with chronic lymphocytic leukemia. The input for sequencing was PBMCs, taken after 36 months of ibrutinib treatment. CDR3 amino acids: CASSGGAPNSPLHF. The CDR3 nucleotides read TGTGCCAGCAGTGGGGGGGCACCGAATTCACCCCTCCACTTT.